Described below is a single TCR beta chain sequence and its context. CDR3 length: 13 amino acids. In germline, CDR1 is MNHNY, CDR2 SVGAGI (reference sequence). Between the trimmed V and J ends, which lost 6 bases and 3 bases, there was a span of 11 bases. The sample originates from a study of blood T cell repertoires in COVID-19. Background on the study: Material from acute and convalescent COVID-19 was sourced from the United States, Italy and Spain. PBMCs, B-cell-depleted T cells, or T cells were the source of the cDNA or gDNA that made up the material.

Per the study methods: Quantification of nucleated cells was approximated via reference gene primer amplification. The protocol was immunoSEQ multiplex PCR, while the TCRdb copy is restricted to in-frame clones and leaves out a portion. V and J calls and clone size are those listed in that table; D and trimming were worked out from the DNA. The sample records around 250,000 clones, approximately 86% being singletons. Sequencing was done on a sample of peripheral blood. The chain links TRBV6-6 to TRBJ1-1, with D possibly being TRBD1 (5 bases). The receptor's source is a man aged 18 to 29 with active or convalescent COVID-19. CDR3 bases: TGTGCCAGCAGGTTCCGGGGGGACACTGAAGCTTTCTTT. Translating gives CASRFRGDTEAFF.